The 14 T cell receptor beta chains reported below all come from one sample, sequenced in a study of shared clonotypes between healthy human individuals. The assay was immunoSEQ multiplex PCR, and TCRdb's table has in-frame clones only and misses some. Among about 2,200,000 clones listed, about 92% were seen once. Naive CD8 cells lacked CD45RO, underwent positive selection for CCR7 and left out terminally differentiated effector memory CD45RA+ cells. Sequences were obtained from naive CD8+ T cells from PBMCs. Receptors originate from a man aged 18 to 30 in good health. Some clones in this sample may be carry-over from other donors' samples.

The CDR3 coding sequence is TGTGCCAGCAGCCGAAGACTAGCTCCCGGGGAGCTGTTTTTT. Translated: CASSRRLAPGELFF. This rearrangement joins TRBV14 to TRBJ2-2; TRBD2 aligns across 7 bases. Germline-derived CDR1 and CDR2 are SGHDN and FVKESK. The J segment lost 6 bases and the V segment lost 4 bases, leaving 5 bases of the junction unmatched. The CDR3 is 14 amino acids.

The V call is TRBV6-6, the J call TRBJ2-5; D is undetermined. CDR1 is MNHNY and CDR2 is SVGAGI in the germline V gene (reference sequence). V lost 5 bases and J lost 5, with 9 bases in between. The CDR3 runs to 12 residues. CDR3 residues: CASSPGWETQYF. The CDR3 DNA is TGTGCCAGCAGTCCGGGTTGGGAGACCCAGTACTTC.

The rearrangement uses TRBV27 and TRBJ1-1; TRBD1 matches at 9 bases. There are 17 residues in the CDR3. V was clipped by 8 bases and J by 3 bases; unmatched bases: 16. In germline, CDR1 is MNHEY, CDR2 SMNVEV (reference sequence). The CDR3 here is CASASLWRTGVHTEAFF. In DNA, the CDR3 is TGTGCCAGCGCCTCCCTTTGGAGGACAGGGGTTCACACTGAAGCTTTCTTT.

This clone has a handful of counts. This chain joins TRBV7-3 and TRBJ1-1; TRBD1 aligns across 10 bases. In germline, CDR1 is SGHTA, CDR2 FQGTGA. This CDR3 comprises 13 residues. V was clipped by 6 bases and J by 4 bases; unmatched bases: 2. Written as DNA, the CDR3 is TGTGCCAGCAGGGGACAGGGGAGCACTGAAGCTTTCTTT. It translates to CASRGQGSTEAFF.

The V and J genes are TRBV2 and TRBJ2-3, with D possibly matching TRBD2 (6 bases). Trimming took off 9 bases at V and 3 bases at J, with 16 bases between the two ends. Germline V CDR1 and CDR2: SNHLY, FYNNEI. The CDR3 covers 14 residues. The CDR3 region has the DNA TGTGCCAGTAGGGGCCCCGGGAGAACAGATACGCAGTATTTT. This translates into CASRGPGRTDTQYF.

Notes on this clone: Distinct nucleotide sequences in the sample also encode this CDR3. The genes are TRBV11-3 and TRBJ2-3, with D uncertain. Germline CDR1 reads SGHNT; CDR2 reads YENEEA. The CDR3 extends over 12 amino acids. The V and J ends lost 3 bases and 4 bases respectively, with 5 bases between them. CDR3 region: CASSLRSDTQYF. The CDR3 DNA reads TGTGCCAGCAGCTTGAGGTCAGATACGCAGTATTTT.

This clone has a single count. The chain is built from TRBV28 and TRBJ2-7; 11 bases fit TRBD2. CDR1 and CDR2 (germline): MDHEN, SYDVKM. The CDR3 extends over 16 amino acids. V shed 6 bases and J 5 bases; nucleotides not matched to a gene: 12. The CDR3 DNA follows: TGTGCCAGCAGCCACCCGGGACTAGCGGCTTTCGACGAGCAGTACTTC. Protein sequence: CASSHPGLAAFDEQYF.

V is TRBV28 and J is TRBJ2-7, with TRBD2 matching 8 bases. J lost 3 bases, V lost 5 bases, and 6 bases had no gene match. The CDR3 has 14 residues. Germline CDR1 reads MDHEN; CDR2 reads SYDVKM. CDR3 DNA sequence: TGTGCCAGCAGTATAGCGGGGAGCGGCTACGAGCAGTACTTC. Translated: CASSIAGSGYEQYF.

The V call is TRBV6-1, the J call TRBJ2-5; perhaps TRBD2 as D (5 bases). Germline CDR1 MNHNS, CDR2 SASEGT. The CDR3 spans 15 residues. Trimming left V 10 bases short and J 2 bases short, with 20 bases between. CDR3 sequence: CATSRPRGQQETQYF. DNA of the CDR3: TGTGCCACCTCACGCCCCCGAGGGCAACAAGAGACCCAGTACTTC.

The chain couples TRBV5-6 to TRBJ2-7, with a possible D match to TRBD2 (5 bases). V was pared by 2 bases and J by 4 bases, with 10 bases between. From germline, CDR1 is SGHDT and CDR2 YYEEEE. The CDR3 has 13 residues. The CDR3 DNA follows: TGTGCCAGCAGCTTACTAGAAGCGTACGAGCAGTACTTC. Translated, it gives CASSLLEAYEQYF.

The gene calls are TRBV7-2 and TRBJ1-3, with D uncertain. Germline V gives CDR1 SGHTA, CDR2 FQGNSA. CDR3 length: 16 residues. Between the trimmed V and J ends, which lost 0 bases and 0 bases, there was a span of 9 bases. The CDR3 protein is CASSLAQGISGNTIYF. The CDR3 DNA is TGTGCCAGCAGCTTAGCTCAAGGGATCTCTGGAAACACCATATATTTT.

V gene TRBV28 combines with J gene TRBJ1-2; 10 nucleotides match TRBD1. The CDR3 has 16 residues. CDR1 MDHEN and CDR2 SYDVKM come from the germline V gene. With V trimmed by 3 bases and J by 8 bases, 12 bases remained unmatched. CDR3 loop: CASSFRQGAPGRGYTF. In DNA form, the CDR3 reads TGTGCCAGCAGTTTCCGACAGGGGGCGCCTGGGAGAGGCTACACCTTC.

Regarding this clone: This specimen includes other DNA sequences encoding the same CDR3. Here the CDR3 DNA reads TGTGCCAGCAGCTTAACAGGGTCTGGTGAGACCCAGTACTTC. Encoded protein: CASSLTGSGETQYF. V gene TRBV7-3 combines with J gene TRBJ2-5; D is unclear. The CDR3 has 14 amino acids. Germline CDR1 is SGHTA and CDR2 is FQGTGA. V dropped 0 bases and J dropped 5 bases, with 10 bases sitting between them.

The chain couples TRBV28 to TRBJ2-7, with 8 positions matching TRBD2. The ends lost 5 bases at V and 4 bases at J; junction bases unmatched: 7. Germline lookup yields CDR1 MDHEN and CDR2 SYDVKM. The CDR3 sequence is 14 residues long. CDR3 loop: CASSERTSWYEQYF. CDR3 DNA sequence: TGTGCCAGCAGTGAACGGACTAGCTGGTACGAGCAGTACTTC.